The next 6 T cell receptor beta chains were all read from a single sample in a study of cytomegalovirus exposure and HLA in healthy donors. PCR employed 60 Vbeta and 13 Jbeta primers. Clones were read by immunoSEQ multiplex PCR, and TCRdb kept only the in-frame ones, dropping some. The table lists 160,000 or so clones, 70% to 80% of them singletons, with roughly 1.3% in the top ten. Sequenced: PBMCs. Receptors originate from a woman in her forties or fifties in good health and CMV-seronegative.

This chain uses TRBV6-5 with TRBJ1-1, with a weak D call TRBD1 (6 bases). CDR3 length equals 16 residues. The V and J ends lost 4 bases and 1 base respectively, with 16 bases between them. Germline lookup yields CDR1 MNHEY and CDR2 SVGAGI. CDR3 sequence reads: CASSSARDKTNTEAFF. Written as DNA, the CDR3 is TGTGCCAGCAGTTCCGCCCGGGACAAGACGAACACTGAAGCTTTCTTT.

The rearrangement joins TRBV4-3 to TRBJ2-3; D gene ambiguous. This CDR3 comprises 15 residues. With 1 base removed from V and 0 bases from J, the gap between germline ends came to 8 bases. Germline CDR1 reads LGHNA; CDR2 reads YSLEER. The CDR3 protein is CASSQVQTSTDTQYF. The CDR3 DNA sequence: TGCGCCAGCAGCCAAGTTCAGACTAGCACAGATACGCAGTATTTT.

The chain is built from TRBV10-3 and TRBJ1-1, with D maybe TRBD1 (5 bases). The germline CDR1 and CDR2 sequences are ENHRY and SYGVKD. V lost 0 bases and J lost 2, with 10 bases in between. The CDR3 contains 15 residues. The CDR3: CAISESRGINTEAFF. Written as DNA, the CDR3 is TGTGCCATCAGTGAGTCAAGGGGTATAAACACTGAAGCTTTCTTT.

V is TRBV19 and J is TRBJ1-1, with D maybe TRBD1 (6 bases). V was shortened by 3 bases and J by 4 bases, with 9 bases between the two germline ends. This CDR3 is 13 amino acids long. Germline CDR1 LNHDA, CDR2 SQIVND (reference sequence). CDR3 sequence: CASSIGRGTEAFF. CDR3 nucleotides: TGTGCCAGTAGTATTGGCAGGGGCACTGAAGCTTTCTTT.

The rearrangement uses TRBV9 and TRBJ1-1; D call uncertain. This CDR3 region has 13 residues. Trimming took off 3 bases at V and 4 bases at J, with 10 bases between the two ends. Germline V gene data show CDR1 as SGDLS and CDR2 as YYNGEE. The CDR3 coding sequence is TGTGCCAGCAGCGCCCTTATCTTCACTGAAGCTTTCTTT. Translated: CASSALIFTEAFF.

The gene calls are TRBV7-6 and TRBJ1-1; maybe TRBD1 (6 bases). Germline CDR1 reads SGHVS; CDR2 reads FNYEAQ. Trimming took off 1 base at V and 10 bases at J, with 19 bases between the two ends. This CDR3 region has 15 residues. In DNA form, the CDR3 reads TGTGCCAGCAGCTTAGGACAGGTTCATATGTCGGGAGCTTTCTTT. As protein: CASSLGQVHMSGAFF. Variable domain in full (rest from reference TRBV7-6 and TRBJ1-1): GAGVSQSPRYKVTKRGQDVALRCDPISGHVSLYWYRQALGQGPEFLTYFNYEAQQDKSGLPNDRFSAERPEGSISTLTIQRTEQRDSAMYRCASSLGQVHMSGAFFGQGTRLTVV.